Presented here are 13 T cell receptor beta chains from one specimen sequenced in a study of vaccination effects on CD4 cells after COVID-19. The antigens of these receptors remain unknown. Data came from immunoSEQ multiplex PCR; TCRdb stores just in-frame clones and leaves some out. The top ten hold 2% to 2.5% of the sample, which has tens of thousands of clones, about 74% seen once. Following culture for about ten days, CD4+ T cells were isolated. Vaccination of participants consisted of two doses of either the BNT162b2 or mRNA-1273 vaccine. The source was CD4+ T cells from PBMCs cultured without peptide, collected after COVID-19 vaccination. The receptors derive from a human donor who received a COVID-19 vaccine.

In nucleotides, the CDR3 is TGTGCCACCAGTGCCCGGGACAGGGTTTCGAGCACAGATACGCAGTATTTT. It codes for CATSARDRVSSTDTQYF. The chain combines TRBV24-1 with TRBJ2-3; 9 bases line up with TRBD1. This CDR3 has 17 residues. Germline CDR1 KGHDR, CDR2 SFDVKD. The junction had 8 bases not matched to a gene; V was cut back by 5 bases and J by 0 bases.

The chain has TRBV14 and TRBJ2-1; D is possibly TRBD1 (6 bases). The CDR3 sequence is 14 residues long. The germline V and J ends were trimmed by 1 base and 8 bases, with 12 bases remaining between them. The germline CDR1 and CDR2 sequences are SGHDN and FVKESK. The CDR3 region has the DNA TGTGCCAGCAGCCAAGCCAGGGGTGTCTATGAGCAGTTCTTC. Protein: CASSQARGVYEQFF.

This clone has only a few counts. The chain carries TRBV4-2 and TRBJ1-5; D not certain. Germline CDR1 reads LGHNA; CDR2 reads YNFKEQ. V dropped 4 bases and J dropped 1 base, with 8 bases sitting between them. The CDR3 covers 14 residues. Here the CDR3 DNA reads TGTGCCAGCAGCCCCCCTGAGAGCAATCAGCCCCAGCATTTT. It encodes CASSPPESNQPQHF.

The rearrangement uses TRBV6-5 and TRBJ1-1; D is perhaps TRBD1 (5 bases). V lost 7 bases, J lost 5 bases, and 17 bases lay in between. Germline CDR1 and CDR2: MNHEY and SVGAGI. The CDR3 loop spans 14 amino acids. CDR3 in amino acids: CASTFTAGRTEAFF. The CDR3 DNA sequence: TGTGCCAGCACCTTTACTGCAGGGCGAACTGAAGCTTTCTTT.

The genes are TRBV12-5 and TRBJ1-5; 8 bases fit TRBD1. CDR1 and CDR2 (germline): LGHNT, FRNRAP. Trimming cost V 3 bases and J 3 bases; bases outside gene matches: 7. The CDR3 runs 16 residues. For the CDR3, the DNA is TGTGCTAGTGGTTTCCTTCAGGGGGCGCTCAATCAGCCCCAGCATTTT. Encoded protein: CASGFLQGALNQPQHF. Looking up the rest from reference TRBV12-5 and TRBJ1-5 gives the full variable domain: DARVTQTPRHKVTEMGQEVTMRCQPILGHNTVFWYRQTMMQGLELLAYFRNRAPLDDSGMPKDRFSAEMPDATLATLKIQPSEPRDSAVYFCASGFLQGALNQPQHFGDGTRLSIL.

The genes are TRBV29-1 and TRBJ2-1; D is unresolved. The V and J ends lost 0 bases and 10 bases respectively, with 19 bases between them. The CDR3 is 15 residues long. In germline, CDR1 is SQVTM, CDR2 ANQGSEA. The CDR3 DNA follows: TGCAGCGTTGAAGATGGCCTTCTGGGTCTACTAGAGCAGTTCTTC. This codes for CSVEDGLLGLLEQFF.

The chain is built from TRBV29-1 and TRBJ1-5, with 8 bases lining up with TRBD1. In germline, CDR1 is SQVTM, CDR2 ANQGSEA. The CDR3 loop spans 13 amino acids. After removal of 5 bases from V and 1 base from J, the junction contained 1 base not matched to a gene. The CDR3 DNA is TGCAGCGTTACAGGGGGAAGCAATCAGCCCCAGCATTTT. Translation: CSVTGGSNQPQHF. The full variable domain, with the rest looked up from reference TRBV29-1 and TRBJ1-5, is SAVISQKPSRDICQRGTSLTIQCQVDSQVTMMFWYRQQPGQSLTLIATANQGSEATYESGFVIDKFPISRPNLTFSTLTVSNMSPEDSSIYLCSVTGGSNQPQHFGDGTRLSIL.

This clone showed up just once. The genes are TRBV3-1 (or the pseudogene TRBV3-2) and TRBJ1-1, with D perhaps TRBD1 (6 bases). Trimming cost V 1 base and J 1 base, with 10 bases left between them. There are 15 residues in the CDR3. Germline V CDR1 and CDR2: LGHDT, YNNKEL (reference sequence). The CDR3: CASSQVGRGNTEAFF. For the CDR3, the DNA is TGTGCCAGCAGCCAAGTAGGCAGGGGGAACACTGAAGCTTTCTTT.

V gene TRBV19 combines with J gene TRBJ2-2, with D perhaps assigned TRBD1 or TRBD2 (6 bases each). CDR3 size: 14 residues. V lost 6 bases to trimming and J lost 7 bases, with 15 bases between them. Germline V gene data show CDR1 as LNHDA and CDR2 as SQIVND (reference sequence). The CDR3 is CASSSPRGVGELFF. CDR3 nucleotide sequence: TGTGCCAGTAGCTCACCTAGGGGGGTCGGGGAGCTGTTTTTT.

The genes are TRBV30 and TRBJ2-5, with D maybe TRBD1 (5 bases). The V end lost 2 bases, the J end lost 1 base, and 8 bases lay between the germline ends. The V gene's germline CDR1 is GTSNPN and CDR2 SVGIG (reference sequence). The CDR3 totals 13 residues. Written as DNA, the CDR3 is TGTGCCTGGAGTCCAGGGCCCCAAGAGACCCAGTACTTC. This gives the protein CAWSPGPQETQYF.

The rearrangement links TRBV14 to TRBJ1-1; 7 bases line up with TRBD1. V gave up 2 bases and J gave up 1 base; unmatched junction bases: 7. Germline V gives CDR1 SGHDN, CDR2 FVKESK. The CDR3 extends over 16 amino acids. CDR3 amino acids: CASSQPRTGRNTEAFF. CDR3 DNA: TGTGCCAGCAGCCAACCGCGGACAGGACGGAACACTGAAGCTTTCTTT.

This chain links TRBV7-9 with TRBJ2-1; D is uncertain. This CDR3 contains 11 residues. V was pared by 11 bases and J by 7 bases, with 12 bases between. Germline CDR1 is SEHNR and CDR2 is FQNEAQ (reference sequence). DNA of the CDR3: TGTGCCGGCACGATGGGAAATGAGCAGTTCTTC. Protein product: CAGTMGNEQFF.

The CDR3 DNA reads as TGTGCCAGCCAAAAGCCAGTGGGCGGGGAGCTGTTTTTT. It is translated as CASQKPVGGELFF. The rearrangement joins TRBV12-3 or TRBV12-4 to TRBJ2-2; D gene ambiguous. The CDR3 extends over 13 amino acids. Trimming removed 8 bases at V and 7 bases at J, with 14 bases between.